The 20 T cell receptor beta chains listed next were all sequenced from one sample in a study of T-cell memory formation after mild COVID-19. TCRdb re-called the 5' RACE reads with MiXCR, one entry per CDR3 protein. The sample has 350,000 to 400,000 distinct CDR3 sequences, around an eighth seen once. The specimen was PBMCs or a T cell subset sorted from them (not recorded which). These receptors all stem from a man aged 18 to 30 who had mild COVID-19 (a few samples of this study predate the infection). Cell type and time point are not known.

The rearrangement uses TRBV5-1 and TRBJ1-1; D gene uncertain. Germline CDR1 is SGHRS and CDR2 is YFSETQ. V dropped 0 bases and J dropped 3 bases, with 6 bases sitting between them. The CDR3 totals 13 residues. The CDR3 is CASSLDTYTEAFF. In DNA form, the CDR3 reads TGCGCCAGCAGCTTGGATACGTACACTGAAGCTTTCTTT.

The sample holds many counts of this clonotype. The rearrangement uses TRBV4-3 and TRBJ2-3, with 14 nucleotides matching TRBD2. The ends lost 4 bases at V and 4 bases at J; junction bases unmatched: 1. The CDR3 length is 15 residues. CDR1 is LGHNA, CDR2 YSLEER, per germline. CDR3 nucleotide sequence: TGCGCCAGCAGCCCGACTAGCGGGGGGGCAGATACGCAGTATTTT. This gives the protein CASSPTSGGADTQYF.

This chain uses TRBV7-9 with TRBJ1-1; TRBD1 aligns across 11 bases. V trimming: 2 bases; J trimming: 0 bases; junction bases outside the gene matches: 14. From germline, CDR1 is SEHNR and CDR2 FQNEAQ (reference sequence). This CDR3 spans 20 amino acids. The CDR3 sequence is CASSLLSRDRGMKVNTEAFF. In DNA, the CDR3 is TGTGCCAGCAGCTTACTCAGTAGGGACAGGGGGATGAAAGTGAACACTGAAGCTTTCTTT.

This chain's CDR3 is CASSPGESPYEQYV. The CDR3 coding sequence is TGTGCCAGCAGTCCGGGAGAAAGCCCCTACGAGCAGTACGTC. This chain links TRBV7-9 with TRBJ2-7, with D tentatively TRBD2 (6 bases). The CDR3 length is 14 residues. V lost 6 bases to trimming and J lost 2 bases, with 14 bases between them. Looked up from germline, CDR1 is SEHNR and CDR2 is FQNEAQ (reference sequence).

This clonotype was recorded many times. This chain connects TRBV12-3 or TRBV12-4 to TRBJ2-1; the D gene could be TRBD1 or TRBD2 (5 bases each). The V and J ends lost 3 bases and 3 bases respectively, with 15 bases between them. The CDR3 extends over 16 amino acids. In nucleotides, the CDR3 is TGTGCCAGCAGTTTTGGGATGGGGGTTCTCTACAATGAGCAGTTCTTC. Translating gives CASSFGMGVLYNEQFF.

This clonotype was seen repeatedly, ten times or more. The chain carries TRBV11-3 and TRBJ2-1; D is possibly TRBD2 (5 bases). The CDR3 loop spans 14 amino acids. Germline V gene data show CDR1 as SGHNT and CDR2 as YENEEA. With 5 bases removed from V and 5 bases from J, the gap between germline ends came to 13 bases. The CDR3 loop reads CASSRDGVDNEQFF. CDR3 nucleotide sequence: TGTGCCAGCAGCCGAGACGGGGTAGACAATGAGCAGTTCTTC.

This clonotype was detected ten times or more. The rearrangement uses TRBV7-2 and TRBJ2-4; TRBD2 is a possible D gene (7 bases). The CDR3 covers 16 residues. In germline, CDR1 is SGHTA, CDR2 FQGNSA. Between the trimmed V and J ends, which lost 5 bases and 3 bases, there was a span of 17 bases. The CDR3 bases are TGTGCCAGCAGCCATCATACAGGGAGGGACAAAAACATTCAGTACTTC. Translation: CASSHHTGRDKNIQYF.

This chain joins TRBV28 and TRBJ2-7, with D tentatively TRBD1 (5 bases). The germline V gene has CDR1 MDHEN and CDR2 SYDVKM. Deletions cut 5 bases from V and 5 bases from J, with 16 bases between. The length of the CDR3 is 14 residues. This CDR3 is CASSPPEGAHEQYV. The CDR3 nucleotides read TGTGCCAGCAGTCCTCCCGAAGGGGCCCACGAGCAGTACGTC.

The table lists this clonotype with many counts. The CDR3 is CASSQEGLLNTEAFF. DNA for the CDR3: TGTGCCAGCAGCCAAGAGGGACTGTTGAACACTGAAGCTTTCTTT. This sequence joins TRBV3-1 and TRBJ1-1; TRBD1 is a possible D gene (5 bases). Trimming removed 0 bases at V and 0 bases at J, with 8 bases between. CDR1 LGHDT and CDR2 YNNKEL come from the germline V gene (reference sequence). The CDR3 spans 15 residues.

The CDR3 DNA is TGTGCCAGCAGCCCGGGACAGGGTCGGTATGGCTACACCTTC. As protein: CASSPGQGRYGYTF. The chain carries TRBV5-6 and TRBJ1-2; 9 bases map to TRBD1. Trimming removed 4 bases from V and 5 bases from J; junction bases left unmatched: 6. Germline lookup yields CDR1 SGHDT and CDR2 YYEEEE. The CDR3 extends over 14 amino acids.

This clonotype was detected only a few times. This chain joins TRBV5-1 and TRBJ1-2, with D perhaps matching TRBD1 (5 bases). With 1 base removed from V and 5 bases from J, the gap between germline ends came to 12 bases. CDR3 length equals 14 residues. The germline V gene encodes CDR1 SGHRS and CDR2 YFSETQ. CDR3 bases: TGCGCCAGCAGCTTGATGGACACTTCTTATGGCTACACCTTC. Translated, it gives CASSLMDTSYGYTF.

This clonotype was detected a few times. Given a much more abundant clone one base away, this may be a read error. The chain employs TRBV11-2 and TRBJ1-1; D not resolved. The CDR3 is 14 residues long. V gave up 4 bases and J gave up 6 bases, with 15 bases separating them. CDR1 is SGHAT, CDR2 FQNNGV, per germline. The CDR3 here is CASSSPEGSPEAFF. The CDR3 nucleotides read TGTGCCAGCAGCTCCCCGGAAGGGTCGCCTGAAGCTTTCTTT.

This clonotype was counted ten times or more. CDR3 protein: CASTGGQGRLTEAFF. CDR3 nucleotide sequence: TGTGCCAGCACCGGGGGACAGGGGAGGTTAACTGAAGCTTTCTTT. The chain employs TRBV6-5 and TRBJ1-1; the match to TRBD1 covers 10 bases. V lost 7 bases and J lost 5; bases outside the gene matches: 10. Germline V gene sequence: CDR1 MNHEY, CDR2 SVGAGI. The CDR3 has 15 amino acids.

The rearrangement uses TRBV12-3 or TRBV12-4 and TRBJ2-2, with 11 bases aligning to TRBD2. J gave up 6 bases and V 6 bases, and 6 bases lay outside the gene matches. The CDR3 is 15 amino acids. The CDR3 loop is CASSFLAGGSGELFF. For the CDR3, the DNA is TGTGCCAGCAGCTTTCTAGCGGGGGGATCCGGGGAGCTGTTTTTT.

V is TRBV6-2 or TRBV6-3 and J is TRBJ2-2; possibly TRBD1 or TRBD2 for D (5 bases each). In germline, CDR1 is MNHEY, CDR2 SVGEGT. V lost 2 bases, J lost 4 bases, and 14 bases lay in between. This CDR3 contains 16 residues. In DNA form, the CDR3 reads TGTGCCAGCAGTTACCGGGTGGGGGAGAGCACCGGGGAGCTGTTTTTT. Translating it yields CASSYRVGESTGELFF.

The chain joins TRBV28 to TRBJ2-2; TRBD1 might be the D (6 bases). V gave up 7 bases and J gave up 2 bases, with 11 bases separating them. Germline lookup yields CDR1 MDHEN and CDR2 SYDVKM. CDR3 length equals 14 residues. DNA for the CDR3: TGTGCCAGCATGGAGACAGGAAACACCGGGGAGCTGTTTTTT. Amino acids: CASMETGNTGELFF. Drawing the rest from reference TRBV28 and TRBJ2-2, the complete variable domain is DVKVTQSSRYLVKRTGEKVFLECVQDMDHENMFWYRQDPGLGLRLIYFSYDVKMKEKGDIPEGYSVSREKKERFSLILESASTNQTSMYLCASMETGNTGELFFGEGSRLTVL.

The chain is built from TRBV3-1 and TRBJ2-2; D is perhaps TRBD2 (5 bases). V was trimmed by 8 bases and J by 1 base, leaving 14 bases between them. Germline lookup yields CDR1 LGHDT and CDR2 YNNKEL (reference sequence). This CDR3 spans 15 amino acids. CDR3 region: CASAFDGLNTGELFF. The CDR3 region has the DNA TGTGCCAGCGCGTTTGACGGACTGAACACCGGGGAGCTGTTTTTT. The variable domain in full, with the rest retrieved from reference TRBV3-1 and TRBJ2-2, is DTAVSQTPKYLVTQMGNDKSIKCEQNLGHDTMYWYKQDSKKFLKIMFSYNNKELIINETVPNRFSPKSPDKAHLNLHINSLELGDSAVYFCASAFDGLNTGELFFGEGSRLTVL.

The rearrangement links TRBV7-2 to TRBJ1-6; no reliable D call. V was shortened by 3 bases and J by 7 bases, with 16 bases between the two germline ends. This CDR3 contains 16 residues. Germline V gene sequence: CDR1 SGHTA, CDR2 FQGNSA. The CDR3 bases are TGTGCCAGCAGCTTTTCCCACCTTACCGGAAATTCACCCCTCCACTTT. Its protein product is CASSFSHLTGNSPLHF.

The genes are TRBV6-5 and TRBJ2-5; TRBD1 might be the D (5 bases). Germline assignment: CDR1 MNHEY and CDR2 SVGAGI. V was clipped by 6 bases and J by 9 bases, with 11 bases between them. This CDR3 has 11 residues. CDR3 sequence (DNA): TGTGCCAGCAGCGACCTCAGGGCCCAGTACTTC. It yields the protein CASSDLRAQYF.

The table lists this clonotype with a few counts. V is TRBV12-3 or TRBV12-4 and J is TRBJ2-2; D ambiguous. Trimming shortened V by 8 bases and J by 5 bases, and 6 bases separated the two germline ends. CDR3 length: 11 residues. CDR3 DNA sequence: TGTGCCAGCGGCCGGACCGGGGAGCTGTTTTTT. Residues: CASGRTGELFF.